This entry describes one T cell receptor beta chain. This record belongs to a study of blood T cell repertoires in COVID-19. Sequencing used immunoSEQ multiplex PCR; TCRdb keeps in-frame clones, though not all of them. Here the sample spans fewer than 200,000 clones, roughly 86% being singletons. V gave up 8 bases and J gave up 9 bases, with 21 bases separating them. The CDR3 is 14 amino acids. This chain connects TRBV23-1 to TRBJ2-3; TRBD2 is a possible D gene (6 bases). TRBV23-1 is noted as an ORF with a role that remains uncertain. Material: peripheral blood. The clonotype originates from a man aged 40-50 years who had recovered from COVID-19. CDR3 nucleotide sequence: TGCGCCAGCCCCCATAGGAGGAGGGTGGTGACGCAGTATTTT. It yields the protein CASPHRRRVVTQYF.